Shown below are 9 T cell receptor beta chains from a single sample sequenced in a study of blood T cell repertoires in COVID-19. Assay used: immunoSEQ multiplex PCR; TCRdb lists only in-frame clones, some missing. Of 65,000 to 80,000 clones listed, 86% were seen once; the top ten hold roughly 15%. Source material: peripheral blood. The receptors shown here come from a man aged 80 or over in a cohort sampled during active COVID-19.

V is TRBV19 and J is TRBJ1-2, with D unclear. CDR3 length equals 17 residues. The germline gives CDR1 LNHDA, CDR2 SQIVND (reference sequence). V lost 1 base to trimming and J lost 5 bases, with 20 bases between them. CDR3 DNA sequence: TGTGCCAGTAGTATAGCGGGGAAGGAGGCCCTCGGATATGGCTACACCTTC. Translating it yields CASSIAGKEALGYGYTF.

The J gene is TRBJ2-7, the V gene TRBV9; 9 positions agree with TRBD1. Trimming cost V 4 bases and J 7 bases; bases outside gene matches: 9. Looked up from germline, CDR1 is SGDLS and CDR2 is YYNGEE. There are 14 residues in the CDR3. CDR3 region: CASSTGQGQGEQYF. The CDR3 region has the DNA TGTGCCAGCAGCACTGGACAGGGGCAGGGGGAGCAGTACTTC.

V and J are TRBV24-1 and TRBJ2-3; the match to TRBD2 covers 7 bases. The V segment lost 5 bases and the J segment 0 bases; nucleotides outside the gene matches: 4. In germline, CDR1 is KGHDR, CDR2 SFDVKD. The CDR3 is 15 amino acids. The CDR3 reads CATSVGTTSTDTQYF. DNA of the CDR3: TGTGCCACCAGTGTTGGGACTACTAGCACAGATACGCAGTATTTT.

The rearrangement uses TRBV29-1 and TRBJ2-7; D unclear. From germline, CDR1 is SQVTM and CDR2 ANQGSEA. The CDR3 loop spans 13 amino acids. The V end was cut by 4 bases, the J end by 3 bases, with 13 bases between. The CDR3 sequence: CSVVRAGRYEQYF. CDR3 DNA sequence: TGCAGCGTTGTCCGAGCTGGTCGCTACGAGCAGTACTTC.

The chain is built from TRBV6-5 and TRBJ1-4; D ambiguous. The ends were cut back, 0 bases at V and 0 bases at J, with 8 bases in the middle. CDR3 length equals 16 residues. CDR1 is MNHEY and CDR2 is SVGAGI in the germline V gene. The CDR3 protein is CASSYSIVSTNEKLFF. The CDR3 bases are TGTGCCAGCAGTTACTCGATAGTATCAACTAATGAAAAACTGTTTTTT.

The chain has TRBV18 and TRBJ1-1; no firm D call. V was pared by 2 bases and J by 0 bases, with 10 bases between. Germline lookup yields CDR1 KGHSH and CDR2 LQKENI. This CDR3 has 15 residues. CDR3 in DNA: TGTGCCAGCTCACCATTGGCGGATTTGAACACTGAAGCTTTCTTT. This encodes CASSPLADLNTEAFF.

The V and J genes are TRBV19 and TRBJ1-2; 7 positions agree with TRBD1. This CDR3 has 15 residues. Germline loops: CDR1 LNHDA, CDR2 SQIVND (reference sequence). V was clipped by 4 bases and J by 8 bases; unmatched bases: 13. The CDR3 nucleotides read TGTGCCAGTAGTACCCCTGACAGGGTAGGTCTCGGCTACACCTTC. Amino acids: CASSTPDRVGLGYTF.

The rearrangement joins TRBV5-5 to TRBJ1-1; D call uncertain. CDR3 length: 16 amino acids. The V gene lost 2 bases and the J gene lost 2 bases, with 16 bases spanning the gap. Looked up from germline, CDR1 is SGHKS and CDR2 is YYEKEE (reference sequence). The CDR3 sequence: CASSFRNGLVNTEAFF. The DNA of the CDR3 is TGTGCCAGCAGCTTCCGCAACGGACTAGTAAACACTGAAGCTTTCTTT.

The chain recombines TRBV9 with TRBJ1-2; possible D gene TRBD1, 5 bases. The germline V and J ends were trimmed by 0 bases and 2 bases, with 11 bases remaining between them. CDR3 size: 15 residues. The V gene's germline CDR1 is SGDLS and CDR2 YYNGEE. CDR3 sequence (DNA): TGTGCCAGCAGCGTAGATGCAGGGAGGAACTATGGCTACACCTTC. Amino acid sequence: CASSVDAGRNYGYTF.